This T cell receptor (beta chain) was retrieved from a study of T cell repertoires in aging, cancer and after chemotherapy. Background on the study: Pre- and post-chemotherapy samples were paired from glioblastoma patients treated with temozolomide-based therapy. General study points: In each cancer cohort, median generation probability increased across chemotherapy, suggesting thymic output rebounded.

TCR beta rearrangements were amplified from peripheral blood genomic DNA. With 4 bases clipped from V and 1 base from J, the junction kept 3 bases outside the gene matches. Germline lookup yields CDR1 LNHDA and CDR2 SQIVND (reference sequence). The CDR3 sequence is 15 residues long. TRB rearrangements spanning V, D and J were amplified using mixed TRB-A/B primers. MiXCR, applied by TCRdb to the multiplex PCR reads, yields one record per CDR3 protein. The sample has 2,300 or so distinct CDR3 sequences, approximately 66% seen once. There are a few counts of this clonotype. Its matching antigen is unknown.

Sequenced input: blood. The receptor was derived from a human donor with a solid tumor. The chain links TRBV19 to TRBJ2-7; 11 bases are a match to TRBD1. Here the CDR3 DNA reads TGTGCCAGTAGTAGGGACAGGGGGGGATCCTACGAGCAGTACTTC. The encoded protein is CASSRDRGGSYEQYF.